Presented here are 23 T cell receptor beta chains from one specimen sequenced in a study of OX40 agonist ivuxolimab in advanced cancers. Here immunoSEQ multiplex PCR was the method, and the copy in TCRdb shows in-frame clones only, minus some. The sample carries some 72,000 clones, roughly nine tenths recorded once. This sample comprised CD4+ or CD8+ T cells sorted from blood, obtained in a trial of the OX40 agonist ivuxolimab. These receptors all come from an adult with an advanced solid tumor such as melanoma, head and neck, liver or kidney cancer.

V usage is TRBV5-4 and J usage is TRBJ1-1; D not certain. V was trimmed by 2 bases and J by 0 bases, leaving 14 bases between them. CDR1 and CDR2 from the germline V gene are SGHNT and YYREEE (reference sequence). This CDR3 comprises 16 residues. CDR3 coding DNA: TGTGCCAGCAGCTTAGGGCCCGCTGAAATGAACACTGAAGCTTTCTTT. It encodes CASSLGPAEMNTEAFF. Variable domain in full (rest from reference TRBV5-4 and TRBJ1-1): ETGVTQSPTHLIKTRGQQVTLRCSSQSGHNTVSWYQQALGQGPQFIFQYYREEENGRGNFPPRFSGLQFPNYSSELNVNALELDDSALYLCASSLGPAEMNTEAFFGQGTRLTVV.

The V and J genes are TRBV19 and TRBJ1-1; D is unclear. The CDR3 contains 15 residues. Germline-derived CDR1 and CDR2 are LNHDA and SQIVND (reference sequence). V lost 6 bases, J lost 5 bases, and 19 bases lay in between. The CDR3 reads CASSTMGVLATEAFF. The DNA for the CDR3 is TGTGCCAGTAGCACAATGGGAGTGCTGGCGACTGAAGCTTTCTTT.

The chain uses TRBV18 and TRBJ1-2; the match to TRBD1 covers 12 bases. The germline V gene encodes CDR1 KGHSH and CDR2 LQKENI. With 0 bases clipped from V and 4 bases from J, the junction kept 6 bases outside the gene matches. This CDR3 has 17 residues. CDR3 in amino acids: CASSPPGTGGEGYGYTF. CDR3 nucleotide sequence: TGTGCCAGCTCACCACCCGGGACAGGGGGCGAGGGCTATGGCTACACCTTC.

This chain joins TRBV20-1 and TRBJ2-1; TRBD2 matches at 14 bases. Germline V gene data show CDR1 as DFQATT and CDR2 as SNEGSKA (reference sequence). V trimming: 6 bases; J trimming: 15 bases; junction bases outside the gene matches: 1. The CDR3 has 10 amino acids. CDR3 in DNA: TGCAGTGCCGGGACTAGCGGGAGGTTCTTC. Its translation is CSAGTSGRFF.

The CDR3 DNA is TGTGCCAGCTCACCTACGGCCGGGACTAGCGCAAACAATGAGCAGTTCTTC. Residues: CASSPTAGTSANNEQFF. The V and J genes are TRBV18 and TRBJ2-1; TRBD2 aligns across 10 bases. The CDR3 has 17 amino acids. Germline assignment: CDR1 KGHSH and CDR2 LQKENI. Trimming removed 3 bases from V and 5 bases from J; junction bases left unmatched: 10.

This clone has only a few counts. This rearrangement joins TRBV5-1 to TRBJ2-7; unclear D gene. Trimming shortened V by 5 bases and J by 1 base, and 16 bases separated the two germline ends. Germline V lookup: CDR1 SGHRS, CDR2 YFSETQ. The CDR3 sequence is 15 residues long. The CDR3 bases are TGCGCCAGCAGTCTAAGCCCGATGGGTTCCTACGAGCAGTACTTC. This encodes CASSLSPMGSYEQYF.

The CDR3 spells CASSRIRTGMSTEAFF. CDR3 DNA: TGCGCCAGCAGCCGAATTCGGACAGGGATGAGCACTGAAGCTTTCTTT. The rearrangement uses TRBV4-1 and TRBJ1-1, with 8 nucleotides matching TRBD1. There are 16 residues in the CDR3. Losses at the gene ends were 4 bases for V and 4 bases for J; bases not matched to a gene: 11. Germline-derived CDR1 and CDR2 are MGHRA and YSYEKL.

The V gene is TRBV5-1, the J gene TRBJ2-5; 8 bases are shared with TRBD2. The germline V gene encodes CDR1 SGHRS and CDR2 YFSETQ. J lost 5 bases, V lost 2 bases, and 5 bases had no gene match. The CDR3 has 14 amino acids. The CDR3 region has the DNA TGCGCCAGCAGCTTCGGGACTAGTGAGGAGACCCAGTACTTC. Amino acid sequence: CASSFGTSEETQYF.

J is TRBJ2-7 and V is TRBV10-2, with D perhaps matching TRBD1 (6 bases). The CDR3 runs 14 residues. CDR1 and CDR2 (germline): WSHSY, SAAADI. The V gene lost 3 bases and the J gene lost 6 bases, with 15 bases spanning the gap. The CDR3 region has the DNA TGCGCCAGCAGTGATGGCGAGGGCAGGGGCGAGCAGTACTTC. The encoded protein is CASSDGEGRGEQYF.

The chain couples TRBV19 to TRBJ1-2; no firm D call. Trimming took 4 bases from V and 3 from J, leaving 12 bases between them. Germline values: CDR1 LNHDA, CDR2 SQIVND (reference sequence). The CDR3 is 14 amino acids. CDR3 sequence: CASSTPHIDYGYTF. The CDR3 DNA reads as TGTGCCAGTAGTACTCCACATATAGACTATGGCTACACCTTC.

Only one count was recorded for this clone. The gene calls are TRBV19 and TRBJ2-5; D ambiguous. CDR1 and CDR2 (germline): LNHDA, SQIVND (reference sequence). The CDR3 loop spans 13 amino acids. Trimming removed 2 bases from V and 1 base from J, with 5 bases in between. CDR3 region: CASSIPAQETQYF. Written as DNA, the CDR3 is TGTGCCAGTAGTATACCCGCCCAAGAGACCCAGTACTTC.

The chain uses TRBV5-1 and TRBJ2-2, with D perhaps being TRBD1 or TRBD2 (8 bases each). This CDR3 is 22 amino acids long. Looked up from germline, CDR1 is SGHRS and CDR2 is YFSETQ. Trimming shortened V by 0 bases and J by 1 base, and 28 bases separated the two germline ends. The CDR3 reads CASSLVWDRPKGLAGNTGELFF. The CDR3 coding sequence is TGCGCCAGCAGCTTGGTTTGGGACAGGCCTAAGGGGCTAGCGGGGAACACCGGGGAGCTGTTTTTT.

The chain combines TRBV5-1 with TRBJ1-5, with D tentatively TRBD1 (5 bases). Germline assignment: CDR1 SGHRS and CDR2 YFSETQ. V lost 5 bases and J 7 bases, leaving 13 bases between the germline ends. The CDR3 contains 13 residues. The CDR3, as DNA: TGCGCCAGCAGGAGGGGAAGCGACCAGCCCCAGCATTTT. This codes for CASRRGSDQPQHF.

This chain joins TRBV5-1 and TRBJ2-2; 9 bases align to TRBD1. Germline V CDR1 and CDR2: SGHRS, YFSETQ. The CDR3 extends over 17 amino acids. After removal of 5 bases from V and 6 bases from J, the junction contained 14 bases not matched to a gene. The CDR3 DNA is TGCGCCAGCAGGCTTACCGGGACAGGGATTAAGGCCGGGGAGCTGTTTTTT. Protein: CASRLTGTGIKAGELFF.

The chain joins TRBV7-8 to TRBJ1-1, with D possibly matching TRBD1 (5 bases). Germline V gene sequence: CDR1 SGHVS, CDR2 FQNEAQ. The CDR3 is 15 amino acids. The V and J ends lost 7 bases and 1 base respectively, with 16 bases between them. CDR3 nucleotides: TGTGCCAGCACTACCTTTCGGGGCACGAACACTGAAGCTTTCTTT. Translation gives CASTTFRGTNTEAFF.

The sample holds a few counts of this clone. The rearrangement joins TRBV5-1 to TRBJ1-2; D remains ambiguous. V lost 4 bases and J 8 bases, leaving 15 bases between the germline ends. This CDR3 comprises 13 residues. Germline CDR1 SGHRS, CDR2 YFSETQ. The CDR3 DNA reads TGCGCCAGCAGCCCCTCTCACCCTACGGGCTACACCTTC. This translates into CASSPSHPTGYTF.

The genes are TRBV7-2 and TRBJ1-2; D is unresolved. CDR1 is SGHTA, CDR2 FQGNSA, per germline. The V end was cut by 0 bases, the J end by 7 bases, with 12 bases between. CDR3 size: 14 residues. The CDR3 loop reads CASSLAIGQAGYTF. The CDR3 bases are TGTGCCAGCAGCTTAGCGATAGGGCAGGCTGGCTACACCTTC.

The genes are TRBV15 and TRBJ2-2; D gene unclear. CDR1 and CDR2 (germline): LNHNV, YYDKDF (reference sequence). This CDR3 is built from 16 residues. The V and J ends lost 0 bases and 0 bases respectively, with 8 bases between them. CDR3 protein: CATSRDLAANTGELFF. CDR3 DNA: TGTGCCACCAGCAGAGATTTGGCCGCGAACACCGGGGAGCTGTTTTTT.

This chain uses TRBV7-9 with TRBJ1-2; 10 nucleotides align to TRBD1. CDR3 size: 16 residues. CDR1 and CDR2 from the germline V gene are SEHNR and FQNEAQ (reference sequence). After removal of 5 bases from V and 5 bases from J, the junction contained 11 bases not matched to a gene. CDR3 bases: TGTGCCAGCAGCCAACTGGGACAGGGGTTTGAATATGGCTACACCTTC. Its protein is CASSQLGQGFEYGYTF. The variable domain in full, with the rest retrieved from reference TRBV7-9 and TRBJ1-2, is DTGVSQNPRHKITKRGQNVTFRCDPISEHNRLYWYRQTLGQGPEFLTYFQNEAQLEKSRLLSDRFSAERPKGSFSTLEIQRTEQGDSAMYLCASSQLGQGFEYGYTFGSGTRLTVV.

The rearrangement joins TRBV5-1 to TRBJ1-1; a possible D gene is TRBD1 (5 bases). Germline V gives CDR1 SGHRS, CDR2 YFSETQ. Trimming pared 0 bases from V and 0 bases from J, leaving 9 bases between. The CDR3 has 15 amino acids. CDR3 loop: CASSLGTLMNTEAFF. The CDR3 nucleotides are TGCGCCAGCAGCTTGGGGACACTCATGAACACTGAAGCTTTCTTT.

This clone was recorded only once. This rearrangement joins TRBV6-4 to TRBJ1-1; TRBD1 agrees at 7 bases. Germline V gene data show CDR1 as MRHNA and CDR2 as SNTAGT. The ends lost 7 bases at V and 5 bases at J; junction bases unmatched: 7. The CDR3 is made up of 13 amino acids. The CDR3 sequence is CASNTGAGTEAFF. In DNA form, the CDR3 reads TGTGCCAGCAATACAGGGGCCGGGACTGAAGCTTTCTTT.

This chain uses TRBV6-1 with TRBJ1-1, with no clear D. The germline CDR1 and CDR2 sequences are MNHNS and SASEGT. Trimming shortened V by 1 base and J by 0 bases, and 9 bases separated the two germline ends. CDR3 length: 15 residues. The CDR3 sequence is CASSEVHPMNTEAFF. The CDR3 nucleotides read TGTGCCAGCAGTGAAGTTCACCCAATGAACACTGAAGCTTTCTTT.

This clone appeared a single time. The chain recombines TRBV7-2 with TRBJ1-3, with a possible D match to TRBD1 (6 bases). V lost 2 bases to trimming and J lost 7 bases, with 9 bases between them. CDR3 length: 13 residues. In germline, CDR1 is SGHTA, CDR2 FQGNSA. The CDR3 DNA reads as TGTGCCAGCAGCTTAACAGGGACGAACACCATATATTTT. Amino acids: CASSLTGTNTIYF.